This TCR beta chain emerged from a study of T cell changes during pregnancy in multiple sclerosis. The CDR3 contains 13 residues. Trimming stripped 0 bases from V and 4 bases from J, with 4 bases between. From germline, CDR1 is SGHDN and CDR2 FVKESK. Sequencing was performed with immunoSEQ multiplex PCR; in TCRdb, only in-frame clones are kept and a portion is missing. Of roughly 48,000 clones listed, 80% to 95% are singletons. The receptor's source is a female donor in good health, enrolled as a control in a pregnancy study. The chain combines TRBV14 with TRBJ1-5; D gene uncertain. The sample consisted of CD4+ T cells from peripheral blood mononuclear cells, taken in the second trimester of pregnancy. Written as DNA, the CDR3 is TGTGCCAGCAGCCAAGATCATAATCAGCCCCAGCATTTT. Translating it yields CASSQDHNQPQHF.